The rows below give T cell receptor beta chains drawn from one sample of a study of persistence of HIV-infected CD4 T cells. These receptors' targets are unknown. Clones were sequenced by immunoSEQ multiplex PCR, and TCRdb holds only the in-frame ones, with some missing. The repertoire consists of 30,000 to 45,000 clones, with about 91% occurring once and the leading ten covering about 1.3%. This specimen consisted of CD4+ T cells sorted from PBMCs after approximately 19-hour stimulation, obtained from a patient who received antiretroviral therapy. These receptors came from an adult man with HIV who was CMV-seropositive. CDR3s include the opening cysteine and the closing phenylalanine or tryptophan. A D gene is named only where the DNA matches it firmly. Part of the rows lack a size; the others show once, few, many or a class for expanded clones.

TRBJ1-4,TRBV15,NA,NA,TGTGCCACCAGCTCAGAGCCTTCTAGTGAAAAACTGTTTTTT,CATSSEPSSEKLFF
TRBJ1-4,TRBV4-2,NA,TRBD1,TGTGCCAGCAGCCAAGTTGCATCCGGGGGTGGGACAGGGAGTGAAAAACTGTTTTTT,CASSQVASGGGTGSEKLFF
TRBJ2-7,TRBV2,once,TRBD1,TGTGCCAGCAGTTCCGGGACAGTCTACGAGCAGTACTTC,CASSSGTVYEQYF
TRBJ1-3,TRBV6-2/TRBV6-3,NA,TRBD1,TGTGCCAGCAGTGATACAGGGGCCTCTGGAAACACCATATATTTT,CASSDTGASGNTIYF
TRBJ1-1,TRBV25-1,NA,NA,TGTGCCAGCAGGCCAAGCGGCACTGAAGCTTTCTTT,CASRPSGTEAFF
TRBJ2-3,TRBV4-1,once,NA,TGCGCCAGCAGACGGGGGACAAGAGGCCTTGGTACGCAGTATTTT,CASRRGTRGLGTQYF
TRBJ1-2,TRBV7-6,NA,TRBD1,TGTGCCAGCAGCTCCGGGACAGGGGCCTATGGCTACACCTTC,CASSSGTGAYGYTF
TRBJ1-2,TRBV7-8,NA,NA,TGTGCCAGCAGCTTAAATGGGAGGGGCTACACCTTC,CASSLNGRGYTF
TRBJ1-2,TRBV27,NA,NA,TGTGCCAGCAGTTTAACAGGGCGGGGAAGCTATGGCTACACCTTC,CASSLTGRGSYGYTF
TRBJ2-3,TRBV10-1,NA,TRBD2,TGCGCCAGCGGGGGACTAGAGGAGGGCCAAGATACGCAGTATTTT,CASGGLEEGQDTQYF
TRBJ2-2,TRBV18,NA,TRBD1,TGTGCCAGCTCACTGGGACAGGTTTTTCTTACCGGGGAGCTGTTTTTT,CASSLGQVFLTGELFF
TRBJ2-2,TRBV4-1,once,NA,TGCGCCAGCAGCCAAGAAAAAGGGCAGGGGATATTTCCCGGGGAGCTGTTTTTT,CASSQEKGQGIFPGELFF
TRBJ2-4,TRBV11-3,NA,TRBD1,TGTGCCAGCAGCTTAGGAACAGGGGGCAAAAACATTCAGTACTTC,CASSLGTGGKNIQYF
TRBJ1-1,TRBV6-5,NA,NA,TGTGCCAGCAGTTACTCGAATCGGGAAGCTGAAGCTTTCTTT,CASSYSNREAEAFF
TRBJ1-2,TRBV4-1,NA,NA,TGCGCCAGCAGCCAAGATGGCAGTTATGGCTACACCTTC,CASSQDGSYGYTF
TRBJ1-6,TRBV19,NA,TRBD1,TGTGCCAGTAGTACGACAGGGCCGTATAATTCACCCCTCCACTTT,CASSTTGPYNSPLHF
TRBJ1-3,TRBV27,NA,NA,TGTGCCAGCAGCCCGTGGGGGGCTCCTGGAAACACCATATATTTT,CASSPWGAPGNTIYF
TRBJ2-5,TRBV9,NA,TRBD2,TGTGCCAGCAGCGTAGCACTAGCGGGGGGGTTGGAGACCCAGTACTTC,CASSVALAGGLETQYF
TRBJ1-5,TRBV5-5,NA,TRBD1,TGTGCCAGCAGCTCCGGGACAGGGAATCAGCCCCAGCATTTT,CASSSGTGNQPQHF
TRBJ2-2,TRBV4-1,NA,NA,TGCGCCAGCAGCCAAGAACTCTCCAGCCCCGGGGAGCTGTTTTTT,CASSQELSSPGELFF
TRBJ1-2,TRBV3-1/TRBV3-2,NA,TRBD1,TGTGCCAGCAGAAACAGGGGCGCGGGAGGCTACACCTTC,CASRNRGAGGYTF
TRBJ1-5,TRBV6-5,NA,NA,TGTGCCAGCAGCCGCGGGGATGGTCAGCCCCAGCATTTT,CASSRGDGQPQHF
TRBJ1-5,TRBV18,NA,TRBD1,TGTGCCAGCTCACCGGGCAGGGGGCCTGATCAGCCCCAGCATTTT,CASSPGRGPDQPQHF
TRBJ2-1,TRBV11-3,NA,NA,TGTGCCAGCAGCTTCGGGGGCTATGAGCAGTTCTTC,CASSFGGYEQFF
TRBJ2-1,TRBV6-5,NA,NA,TGTGCCTCCTCGGACCACCAGCGGGCCTACAATGAGCAGTTCTTC,CASSDHQRAYNEQFF
TRBJ1-5,TRBV28,NA,NA,TGTGCCAGCAGCCTCGGGGTGAGCAGGGCACATCAGCCCCAGCATTTT,CASSLGVSRAHQPQHF
TRBJ2-1,TRBV7-2,NA,TRBD2,TGTGCCAGCAGCGAGACTAGCGGATCAGGGTACAATGAGCAGTTCTTC,CASSETSGSGYNEQFF
TRBJ2-3,TRBV6-5,NA,NA,TGTGCCAGCAGTTCACAGGGTCTTAGCACAGATACGCAGTATTTT,CASSSQGLSTDTQYF
TRBJ2-1,TRBV6-5,NA,TRBD2,TGTGCCAGCAGTTCCTCCGGGAGGGCCTACAATGAGCAGTTCTTC,CASSSSGRAYNEQFF
TRBJ2-7,TRBV6-6,NA,TRBD1,TGTGCCAGCAGTTACTGCTCGGACAGGGGGTGCGAGCAGTACTTC,CASSYCSDRGCEQYF
TRBJ2-1,TRBV7-8,NA,TRBD2,TGTGCCAGCAGCCGTAGCGGGGATTCCTACAATGAGCAGTTCTTC,CASSRSGDSYNEQFF
TRBJ2-3,TRBV7-2,once,NA,TGTGCCAGCAGTCCCGCTGGGCGCTGGGCCACAGATACGCAGTATTTT,CASSPAGRWATDTQYF
TRBJ1-6,TRBV27,NA,NA,TGTGCCAGCAGTTTATTGCGGCACTCCTATAATTCACCCCTCCACTTT,CASSLLRHSYNSPLHF
TRBJ1-5,TRBV9,NA,NA,TGTGCCAGCAGCGGGGGTGGCAATCAGCCCCAGCATTTT,CASSGGGNQPQHF
TRBJ2-7,TRBV6-1,NA,NA,TGTGCCAGCAGTGAGACAAGAACGGCATCCTTC,CASSETRTASF
TRBJ1-5,TRBV7-9,NA,TRBD1,TGTGCCAGCAGCCCAACTCCGGGACAGGGAGGATGGGATCAGCCCCAGCATTTT,CASSPTPGQGGWDQPQHF
TRBJ2-6,TRBV4-2,once,TRBD1,TGTGCCAGCAGCCAAGATAGGGCAGGGGGCTTGGCTGGGGCCAACGTCCTGACTTTC,CASSQDRAGGLAGANVLTF
TRBJ2-7,TRBV29-1,NA,TRBD1,TGCAGCGTTAAACAGGGGAACTACGAGCAGTACTTC,CSVKQGNYEQYF
TRBJ2-3,TRBV29-1,NA,TRBD2,TGCAGCGTGGGACTAGCGGGAGTTGCAGATACGCAGTATTTT,CSVGLAGVADTQYF
TRBJ2-7,TRBV27,NA,TRBD1,TGTGCCAGCAGTTTAAGGTTACAGGGGTCCTACGAGCAGTACTTC,CASSLRLQGSYEQYF